This note documents a single TCR beta chain sequence. The antigen remains unidentified. PCR amplification relied on 60 Vbeta primers (plus 13 Jbeta primers). Assay used: immunoSEQ multiplex PCR; TCRdb lists only in-frame clones, some missing. This table has 120,000 or so clones, roughly four fifths appearing once. This sample was included in a study of cytomegalovirus exposure and HLA in healthy donors. Study overall: About 85 million unique TCRs from HLA-typed donors were held in an early release of data. Ancestry clustering placed roughly 86% of several hundred genotyped donors in the Caucasian-associated cluster.

Overall study results and limits: With DRB1 most and HLA-C fewest, TCR association rates differed between HLA loci in a later analysis. In a later analysis, HLA-associated TCR beta chains were more clonally expanded than equally common others.

What was sequenced was PBMCs. The receptor's source is a woman aged 40 to 50 in good health and CMV-seronegative.

The CDR3 DNA follows: TGTGCCAGCAGTTCTCGACAGGGTGGGTACGAGCAGTACTTC. Amino acid sequence: CASSSRQGGYEQYF. This chain links TRBV28 with TRBJ2-7; TRBD1 aligns across 7 bases. Germline loops: CDR1 MDHEN, CDR2 SYDVKM. CDR3 length: 14 amino acids. Trimming cost V 4 bases and J 4 bases; bases outside gene matches: 7.